These 30 T cell receptor beta chains originate from one sample sequenced in a study of human T cells and chemical hapten exposure. Stated time point: pre-sensitization, week 0. The treatment denotes: therapeutic diphenylcyclopropenone sensitization with weekly scalp DPC. TCRdb processed the RACE reads anew with MiXCR; each CDR3 protein has one entry. The sample holds 200,000 to 300,000 distinct CDR3 sequences; more than 6.5% are singletons and the top ten take about 2.5%. Source: whole blood, taken in connection with sensitization to the hapten diphenylcyclopropenone (DPC). The receptors come from a woman aged 40 to 49 with alopecia areata. Some clones in this sample may be carry-over from other donors' samples.

This clonotype appeared many times. This chain connects TRBV5-5 to TRBJ2-2; 8 nucleotides line up with TRBD2. V lost 3 bases to trimming and J lost 5 bases; unmatched junction nucleotides: 6. CDR3 length equals 15 residues. Germline V gene lookup returns CDR1 SGHKS and CDR2 YYEKEE (reference sequence). CDR3 region: CASSSGGPWTGELFF. The CDR3 DNA reads TGTGCCAGCAGCTCGGGAGGGCCGTGGACCGGGGAGCTGTTTTTT.

This clonotype was picked up many times. This CDR3 reads CSVAVSLNTEAFF. CDR3 nucleotides: TGCAGCGTTGCCGTCAGCTTGAACACTGAAGCTTTCTTT. The chain has TRBV29-1 and TRBJ1-1; D is ambiguous. Germline V gene lookup returns CDR1 SQVTM and CDR2 ANQGSEA. The CDR3 runs to 13 residues. V was pared by 4 bases and J by 0 bases, with 9 bases between. Full variable domain (remainder filled in from reference TRBV29-1 and TRBJ1-1): SAVISQKPSRDICQRGTSLTIQCQVDSQVTMMFWYRQQPGQSLTLIATANQGSEATYESGFVIDKFPISRPNLTFSTLTVSNMSPEDSSIYLCSVAVSLNTEAFFGQGTRLTVV.

This clonotype occurred a few times. The chain is built from TRBV15 and TRBJ2-1; 7 positions match TRBD2. The CDR3 sequence is 18 residues long. V gave up 0 bases and J gave up 0 bases; unmatched junction bases: 8. Germline V gene data show CDR1 as LNHNV and CDR2 as YYDKDF (reference sequence). The CDR3 nucleotides are TGTGCCACCAGCAGAGATCAACCAGGCGGGAGCTCCTACAATGAGCAGTTCTTC. Protein sequence: CATSRDQPGGSSYNEQFF.

J is TRBJ1-2 and V is TRBV29-1; 7 bases are shared with TRBD1. The length of the CDR3 is 14 residues. Germline assignment: CDR1 SQVTM and CDR2 ANQGSEA. The V gene end was trimmed by 7 bases and the J gene end by 1 base; junction bases not matched to a gene: 9. CDR3 loop: CSASNRGNNYGYTF. CDR3 DNA: TGCAGCGCCTCAAACAGGGGTAATAACTATGGCTACACCTTC.

This clonotype appeared a few times. The chain uses TRBV20-1 and TRBJ1-2; D unclear. V gave up 3 bases and J gave up 2 bases, with 7 bases separating them. Germline CDR1 reads DFQATT; CDR2 reads SNEGSKA (reference sequence). CDR3 size: 12 residues. The CDR3 DNA is TGCAGTGCTAGGCCGGAGAACTATGGCTACACCTTC. Residues: CSARPENYGYTF.

The chain employs TRBV29-1 and TRBJ2-2, with a tentative D call TRBD2 (6 bases). CDR3 length: 12 amino acids. V lost 3 bases to trimming and J lost 8 bases, with 10 bases between them. CDR1 and CDR2 (germline): SQVTM, ANQGSEA. DNA of the CDR3: TGCAGCGTTGAGGCTGGAGGGGGGGAGCTGTTTTTT. This gives the protein CSVEAGGGELFF.

The genes are TRBV29-1 and TRBJ2-1; no reliable D call. Trimming removed 4 bases at V and 6 bases at J, with 13 bases between. CDR1 SQVTM and CDR2 ANQGSEA come from the germline V gene. This CDR3 has 13 amino acids. CDR3 region: CSVVGSSRNEQFF. The CDR3 region has the DNA TGCAGCGTTGTGGGCAGTTCACGCAATGAGCAGTTCTTC.

This clonotype was found a few times. V is TRBV4-3 and J is TRBJ1-5; D unclear. Germline values: CDR1 LGHNA, CDR2 YSLEER. Trimming left V 0 bases short and J 0 bases short, with 6 bases between. The CDR3 sequence is 15 residues long. CDR3 loop: CASSQDLLSNQPQHF. DNA for the CDR3: TGCGCCAGCAGCCAAGACTTACTTAGCAATCAGCCCCAGCATTTT.

This rearrangement joins TRBV7-9 to TRBJ2-7; 8 bases align to TRBD1. J was trimmed by 3 bases and V by 6 bases; bases with no gene match: 10. The CDR3 is 15 residues long. Germline CDR1 SEHNR, CDR2 FQNEAQ (reference sequence). CDR3 loop: CASRDGQGPRYEQYF. For the CDR3, the DNA is TGTGCCAGCAGGGACGGACAGGGCCCTCGCTACGAGCAGTACTTC.

This chain links TRBV30 with TRBJ1-2, with D possibly being TRBD1 (6 bases). The ends were cut back, 5 bases at V and 2 bases at J, with 9 bases in the middle. The CDR3 is 12 amino acids. CDR1 is GTSNPN and CDR2 is SVGIG in the germline V gene (reference sequence). In DNA, the CDR3 is TGTGCCTGGGAAGGGGGGAACTATGGCTACACCTTC. Amino acids: CAWEGGNYGYTF.

The sample holds a few counts of this clonotype. This chain joins TRBV20-1 and TRBJ2-7; 11 bases match TRBD2. The CDR3 sequence is 14 residues long. Germline CDR1 DFQATT, CDR2 SNEGSKA (reference sequence). Trimming removed 4 bases from V and 2 bases from J; junction bases left unmatched: 4. The CDR3 sequence is CSAIRTSGPYEQYF. CDR3 DNA: TGCAGTGCTATCCGGACTAGCGGGCCCTACGAGCAGTACTTC.

The J gene is TRBJ2-5, the V gene TRBV28; 7 nucleotides line up with TRBD1. The V gene's germline CDR1 is MDHEN and CDR2 SYDVKM. The junction had 6 bases not matched to a gene; V was cut back by 5 bases and J by 0 bases. The CDR3 contains 15 residues. This CDR3 is CASSPSTGYQETQYF. CDR3 bases: TGTGCCAGCAGTCCCTCGACAGGGTACCAAGAGACCCAGTACTTC.

This clonotype was observed at least ten times. The V gene is TRBV29-1, the J gene TRBJ1-3, with TRBD1 as a possible D gene (6 bases). The CDR3 consists of 13 residues. Trimming removed 7 bases from V and 0 bases from J, with 10 bases in between. From germline, CDR1 is SQVTM and CDR2 ANQGSEA. The DNA of the CDR3 is TGCAGCGCCGCGGACAGCTCTGGAAACACCATATATTTT. Translation gives CSAADSSGNTIYF.

This rearrangement joins TRBV20-1 to TRBJ2-3; possible D gene TRBD2, 6 bases. V was clipped by 3 bases and J by 2 bases, with 12 bases between them. CDR1 is DFQATT, CDR2 SNEGSKA, per germline (reference sequence). This CDR3 comprises 14 residues. CDR3 DNA sequence: TGCAGTGCTAGTACGGCGGGATTCACAGATACGCAGTATTTT. The encoded protein is CSASTAGFTDTQYF.

At least ten counts were recorded for this clonotype. The V call is TRBV28, the J call TRBJ2-7; 9 nucleotides align to TRBD1. J lost 1 base, V lost 4 bases, and 5 bases had no gene match. The CDR3 has 15 amino acids. Germline CDR1 reads MDHEN; CDR2 reads SYDVKM. CDR3 residues: CASSSVGTGSYEQYF. The CDR3 nucleotides are TGTGCCAGCAGTTCCGTAGGGACAGGGTCCTACGAGCAGTACTTC. The full variable domain, rest sourced from reference TRBV28 and TRBJ2-7, is DVKVTQSSRYLVKRTGEKVFLECVQDMDHENMFWYRQDPGLGLRLIYFSYDVKMKEKGDIPEGYSVSREKKERFSLILESASTNQTSMYLCASSSVGTGSYEQYFGPGTRLTVT.

A few counts support this clonotype. V is TRBV29-1 and J is TRBJ1-1, with a weak D call TRBD1 (6 bases). Trimming removed 7 bases at V and 3 bases at J, with 12 bases between. CDR1 is SQVTM, CDR2 ANQGSEA, per germline. CDR3 length: 12 residues. CDR3 in DNA: TGCAGCGCTCAACAGGGATACACTGAAGCTTTCTTT. Protein: CSAQQGYTEAFF.

The chain employs TRBV28 and TRBJ2-6; D gene unclear. V lost 5 bases, J lost 0 bases, and 23 bases lay in between. CDR1 is MDHEN and CDR2 is SYDVKM in the germline V gene. The CDR3 is 20 amino acids. CDR3 nucleotides: TGTGCCAGCAGTCCCGATACCCAACTGGACCGCCCCTCTGGGGCCAACGTCCTGACTTTC. This sequence encodes CASSPDTQLDRPSGANVLTF.

This clonotype was recorded many times. The chain recombines TRBV7-2 with TRBJ1-5, with 7 positions matching TRBD1. The CDR3 spans 14 residues. Germline CDR1 SGHTA, CDR2 FQGNSA. Germline trimming cut 5 bases from V and 7 bases from J; bases unmatched to any gene: 8. The CDR3 protein is CASSATGAGQPQHF. DNA of the CDR3: TGTGCCAGCAGCGCAACAGGGGCTGGACAGCCCCAGCATTTT.

This clonotype was observed a handful of times. J is TRBJ2-1 and V is TRBV7-2; D is perhaps TRBD1 (7 bases). The V and J ends lost 0 bases and 4 bases respectively, with 10 bases between them. The CDR3 extends over 15 amino acids. Germline V gene sequence: CDR1 SGHTA, CDR2 FQGNSA. CDR3 sequence (DNA): TGTGCCAGCAGCTTAGCGGCGGGACAGTACAATGAGCAGTTCTTC. It codes for CASSLAAGQYNEQFF.

The chain employs TRBV5-1 and TRBJ2-5; 15 bases are shared with TRBD2. Germline V gives CDR1 SGHRS, CDR2 YFSETQ. The CDR3 has 15 residues. J gave up 4 bases and V 4 bases, and 2 bases lay outside the gene matches. The CDR3 sequence: CASSLGLAGGETQYF. The CDR3 nucleotides are TGCGCCAGCAGCCTGGGACTAGCGGGAGGAGAGACCCAGTACTTC.

This clonotype was recorded many times. The rearrangement links TRBV28 to TRBJ1-1; 8 bases are shared with TRBD1. The length of the CDR3 is 15 residues. Germline V lookup: CDR1 MDHEN, CDR2 SYDVKM. Trimming cost V 8 bases and J 0 bases; bases outside gene matches: 8. The CDR3 bases are TGTGCCAGCCTCCCTCCGGGACAGGTGAACACTGAAGCTTTCTTT. Protein sequence: CASLPPGQVNTEAFF.

The sample holds many counts of this clonotype. The chain has TRBV6-2 or TRBV6-3 and TRBJ2-6, with D unresolved. The ends were cut back, 1 base at V and 0 bases at J, with 10 bases in the middle. The CDR3 spans 17 residues. Germline V gives CDR1 MNHEY, CDR2 SVGEGT. The CDR3 bases are TGTGCCAGCAGTTACTTTGGGTGGATCTCTGGGGCCAACGTCCTGACTTTC. It translates to CASSYFGWISGANVLTF.

This clonotype was counted ten times or more. The chain uses TRBV11-2 and TRBJ2-1; D is ambiguous. The CDR3 contains 12 residues. CDR1 and CDR2 (germline): SGHAT, FQNNGV. V lost 6 bases to trimming and J lost 10 bases, with 13 bases between them. CDR3 in amino acids: CASRHHNSEQFF. The CDR3 nucleotides read TGTGCCAGCAGGCACCACAATAGCGAGCAGTTCTTC.

The rearrangement uses TRBV15 and TRBJ2-3; D remains ambiguous. Trimming stripped 4 bases from V and 2 bases from J, with 1 base between. Per germline, CDR1 LNHNV and CDR2 YYDKDF (reference sequence). This CDR3 spans 11 amino acids. CDR3 region: CATSTTDTQYF. The CDR3 DNA sequence: TGTGCCACCAGCACCACAGATACGCAGTATTTT.

This clonotype was recorded a few times. The chain links TRBV20-1 to TRBJ2-1, with TRBD2 matching 8 bases. This CDR3 spans 18 amino acids. V lost 2 bases to trimming and J lost 8 bases; unmatched junction nucleotides: 20. From germline, CDR1 is DFQATT and CDR2 SNEGSKA (reference sequence). The CDR3 region is CSARLAGPSPGPRYEQFF. As DNA, the CDR3 is TGCAGTGCTAGACTAGCGGGTCCCTCCCCCGGTCCTCGATATGAGCAGTTCTTC.

This clonotype was recorded a few times. V and J are TRBV14 and TRBJ2-3; TRBD1 aligns across 9 bases. The CDR3 loop spans 16 amino acids. V shed 2 bases, J shed 6 bases, and the junction held 9 bases outside the gene matches. Germline V gives CDR1 SGHDN, CDR2 FVKESK. The CDR3: CASSQLGTGFLDTQYF. Here the CDR3 DNA reads TGTGCCAGCAGCCAACTGGGGACAGGGTTCTTGGATACGCAGTATTTT. The whole variable domain, filled in from reference TRBV14 and TRBJ2-3, reads EAGVTQFPSHSVIEKGQTVTLRCDPISGHDNLYWYRRVMGKEIKFLLHFVKESKQDESGMPNNRFLAERTGGTYSTLKVQPAELEDSGVYFCASSQLGTGFLDTQYFGPGTRLTVL.

This clonotype was picked up a small number of times. The rearrangement joins TRBV12-3 or TRBV12-4 to TRBJ1-6; tentative D call: TRBD1 (5 bases). Trimming removed 6 bases from V and 9 bases from J, with 18 bases in between. The CDR3 spans 15 residues. The CDR3 sequence is CASRGRTGMTSPLHF. The CDR3 DNA follows: TGTGCCAGCAGGGGAAGAACAGGAATGACTTCACCCCTCCACTTT.

The chain links TRBV4-1 to TRBJ2-1, with D perhaps being TRBD1 or TRBD2 (5 bases each). Germline-derived CDR1 and CDR2 are MGHRA and YSYEKL. This CDR3 contains 15 residues. V shed 1 base and J shed 4 bases, with 11 bases lying between them. CDR3 in DNA: TGCGCCAGCAGCCAAGGGGGCGGGTTTTACAATGAGCAGTTCTTC. Translating gives CASSQGGGFYNEQFF.

The table lists this clonotype with a few counts. This chain connects TRBV7-2 to TRBJ2-1; 7 nucleotides match TRBD2. The V segment lost 5 bases and the J segment 10 bases; nucleotides outside the gene matches: 14. In germline, CDR1 is SGHTA, CDR2 FQGNSA. The CDR3 has 15 amino acids. The CDR3: CASSRSSGTTLEQFF. CDR3 bases: TGTGCCAGCAGCAGATCTAGCGGTACTACATTGGAGCAGTTCTTC.

This clonotype was seen at least ten times. The chain recombines TRBV5-4 with TRBJ1-1; D not resolved. The V end lost 0 bases, the J end lost 4 bases, and 10 bases lay between the germline ends. Germline CDR1 is SGHNT and CDR2 is YYREEE (reference sequence). CDR3 length: 14 amino acids. The CDR3 region has the DNA TGTGCCAGCAGCTTGGGGCGGGGTGGCACTGAAGCTTTCTTT. It yields the protein CASSLGRGGTEAFF.